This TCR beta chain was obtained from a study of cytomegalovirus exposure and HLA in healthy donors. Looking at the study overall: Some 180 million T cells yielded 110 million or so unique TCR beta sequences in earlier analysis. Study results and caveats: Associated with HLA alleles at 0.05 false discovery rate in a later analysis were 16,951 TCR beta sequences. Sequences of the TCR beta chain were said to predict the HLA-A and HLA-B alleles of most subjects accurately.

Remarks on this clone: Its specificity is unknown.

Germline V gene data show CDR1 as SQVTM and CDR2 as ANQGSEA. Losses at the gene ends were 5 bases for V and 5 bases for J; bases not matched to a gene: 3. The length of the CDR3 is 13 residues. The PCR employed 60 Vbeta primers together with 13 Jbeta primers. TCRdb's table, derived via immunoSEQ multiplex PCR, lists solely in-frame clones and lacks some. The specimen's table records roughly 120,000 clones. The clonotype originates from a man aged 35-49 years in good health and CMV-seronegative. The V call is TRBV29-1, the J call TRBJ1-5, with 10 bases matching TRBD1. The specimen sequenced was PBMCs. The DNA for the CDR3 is TGCAGCGTTAGGACAGGGGGGGATCAGCCCCAGCATTTT. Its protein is CSVRTGGDQPQHF.